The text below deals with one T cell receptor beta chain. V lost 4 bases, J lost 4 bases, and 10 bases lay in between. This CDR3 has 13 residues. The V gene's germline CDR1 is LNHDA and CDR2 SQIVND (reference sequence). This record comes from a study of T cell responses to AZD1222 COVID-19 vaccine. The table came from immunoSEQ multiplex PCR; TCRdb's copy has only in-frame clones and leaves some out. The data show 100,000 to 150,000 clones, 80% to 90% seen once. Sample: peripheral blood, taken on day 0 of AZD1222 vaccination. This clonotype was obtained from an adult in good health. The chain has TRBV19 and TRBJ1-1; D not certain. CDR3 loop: CASSKTGSTEAFF. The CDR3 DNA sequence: TGTGCCAGTAGTAAGACGGGTTCCACTGAAGCTTTCTTT.